This TCR beta chain stems from a study of T-cell memory formation after mild COVID-19. TCRdb reprocessed the 5' RACE reads with MiXCR, giving one entry per CDR3 protein. This table has around 210,000 distinct CDR3 sequences, approximately 10% appearing once. Germline V gene sequence: CDR1 SGHTA, CDR2 FQGNSA. The CDR3 extends over 14 amino acids. Between the trimmed V and J ends, which lost 4 bases and 3 bases, there was a span of 12 bases. This TCR came from a man aged 18 to 30 who had mild COVID-19 (a few samples of this study predate the infection). Cell type and time point are not known. The chain is built from TRBV7-2 and TRBJ1-2; weak D call: TRBD1 (6 bases). Source material: PBMCs or a T cell subset sorted from them (not recorded which). This CDR3 reads CASSSRRGDYGYTF. CDR3 sequence (DNA): TGTGCCAGCAGCTCCCGCAGGGGCGACTATGGCTACACCTTC.